This record looks at one TCR beta chain sequence and its context. These data originate in a study of blood T cell repertoires in COVID-19. About the study: Sites in the United States, Italy and Spain provided acute and convalescent COVID-19 samples. Nucleic acid was either cDNA or gDNA, and it came from T cells, B-cell-depleted T cells, or PBMCs.

Original data processing: Reference gene primer amplification gave estimated nucleated cell counts. Generated by immunoSEQ multiplex PCR, the TCRdb table keeps only in-frame clones and is missing some. Clone size and the V and J calls come from that table; the DNA yielded D and trimming. The data contain a few hundred thousand clones, roughly 83% of them singletons. The CDR3 is 15 residues long. Trimming took 2 bases from V and 4 from J; bases not matched to a gene: 8. The germline V gene has CDR1 SGHTA and CDR2 FQGTGA. Input material: peripheral blood. This receptor was identified in a woman aged 45-65 years with acute or convalescent COVID-19. V gene TRBV7-3 combines with J gene TRBJ2-7; 7 nucleotides agree with TRBD2. As DNA, the CDR3 is TGTGCCAGCAGCTTATCCGGGGGAGGGAGATACGAGCAGTACTTC. Residues: CASSLSGGGRYEQYF. Drawing the rest from reference TRBV7-3 and TRBJ2-7, the complete variable domain is GAGVSQTPSNKVTEKGKYVELRCDPISGHTALYWYRQSLGQGPEFLIYFQGTGAADDSGLPNDRFFAVRPEGSVSTLKIQRTERGDSAVYLCASSLSGGGRYEQYFGPGTRLTVT.